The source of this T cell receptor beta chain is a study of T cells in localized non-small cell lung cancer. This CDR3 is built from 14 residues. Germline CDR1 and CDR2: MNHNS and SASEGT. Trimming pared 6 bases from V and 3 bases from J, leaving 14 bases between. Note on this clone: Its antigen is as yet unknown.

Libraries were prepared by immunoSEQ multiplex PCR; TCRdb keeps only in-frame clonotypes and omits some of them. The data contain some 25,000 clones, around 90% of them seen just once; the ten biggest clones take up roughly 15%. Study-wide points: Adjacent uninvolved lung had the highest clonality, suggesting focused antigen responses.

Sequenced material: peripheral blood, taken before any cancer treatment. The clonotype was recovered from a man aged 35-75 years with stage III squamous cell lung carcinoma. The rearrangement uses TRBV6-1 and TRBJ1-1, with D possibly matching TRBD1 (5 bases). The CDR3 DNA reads TGTGCCAGCAGACGCCGGACAAGTTACACTGAAGCTTTCTTT. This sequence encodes CASRRRTSYTEAFF.